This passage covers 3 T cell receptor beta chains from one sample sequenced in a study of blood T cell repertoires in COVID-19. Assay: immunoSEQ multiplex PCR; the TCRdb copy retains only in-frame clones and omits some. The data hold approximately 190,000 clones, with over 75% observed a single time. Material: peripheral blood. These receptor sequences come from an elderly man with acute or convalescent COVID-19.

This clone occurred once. CDR3 protein: CASSSRASNQPQHF. The CDR3 coding sequence is TGTGCCAGTAGTAGCAGGGCATCAAATCAGCCCCAGCATTTT. The chain couples TRBV19 to TRBJ1-5; tentative D call: TRBD1 (5 bases). Germline lookup yields CDR1 LNHDA and CDR2 SQIVND (reference sequence). V lost 4 bases to trimming and J lost 4 bases, with 11 bases between them. The CDR3 is 14 residues long.

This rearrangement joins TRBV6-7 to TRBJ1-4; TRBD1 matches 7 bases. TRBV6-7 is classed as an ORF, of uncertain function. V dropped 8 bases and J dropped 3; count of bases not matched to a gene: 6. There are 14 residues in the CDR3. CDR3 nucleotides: TGTGCCAGCGGCTACAGGGGTTCTAATGAAAAACTGTTTTTT. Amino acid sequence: CASGYRGSNEKLFF.

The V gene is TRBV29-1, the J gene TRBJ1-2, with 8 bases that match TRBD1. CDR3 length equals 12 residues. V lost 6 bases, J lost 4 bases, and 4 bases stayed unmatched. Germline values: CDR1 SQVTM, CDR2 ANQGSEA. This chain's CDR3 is CSVPGQAYGYTF. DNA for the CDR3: TGCAGCGTGCCGGGACAGGCCTATGGCTACACCTTC.